The T cell receptor (beta chain) under discussion was sequenced for a study of cytomegalovirus exposure and HLA in healthy donors. CDR1 is LNHDA and CDR2 is SQIVND in the germline V gene (reference sequence). J gave up 4 bases and V 6 bases, and 2 bases lay outside the gene matches. The CDR3 length is 12 residues. Healthy bone marrow donors made up the donors. Study-level results: Later on, a genetic analysis was performed. It linked a missense variant in DCLRE1C with V- and J-gene trimming of TCR beta.

This PCR relied on a set of 60 Vbeta primers and 13 Jbeta primers. TCRdb's copy holds only in-frame clones and misses some; the assay was immunoSEQ multiplex PCR. The sample holds approximately 150,000 clones; more than 60% are singletons and the top ten take 10% to 12%. This clone showed up just a few times. Its antigen is as yet unknown. J is TRBJ2-7 and V is TRBV19; TRBD1 matches at 8 bases. The clonotype originates from a man between 18 and 29 years old in good health and CMV-seropositive. Sequencing input: PBMCs. Here the CDR3 DNA reads TGTGCCAGTAGCACAGGGGGGTACGAGCAGTACTTC. Translation: CASSTGGYEQYF.